Listed below are T cell receptor beta chains from one sample, sequenced in a study of blood T cells in healthy people across ages. Each CDR3 protein is one row after TCRdb ran MiXCR on the 5' RACE reads. The sample carries approximately 810,000 distinct CDR3 sequences, roughly 35% recorded once. The sequenced sample consisted of blood. These receptors came from a man in his late teens or twenties in good health. The conserved cysteine and the conserved F or W are not part of the CDR3 here. A D gene is named only where the DNA matches it firmly.

d_gene	v_gene	j_gene	CDR3aa
NA	TRBV4-3	TRBJ2-3	ASSQDSRWESLPTDTQY
NA	TRBV10-3	TRBJ2-3	ATGGGVGTDTQY
NA	TRBV6-1	TRBJ1-2	ASSESLGDYGYT
TRBD1	TRBV2	TRBJ2-1	ASHRDSPNEQF
TRBD2	TRBV6-6	TRBJ2-1	ASSYSSGEAYSEQF
NA	TRBV10-3	TRBJ2-5	AISEGGQQETQY
TRBD2	TRBV7-6	TRBJ2-7	ASSSRLAGVYEQY
NA	TRBV20-1	TRBJ1-4	STRERGHNEKLF
NA	TRBV10-3	TRBJ2-6	AISDQISGANVLT
NA	TRBV20-1	TRBJ2-7	SARAVTSYEQY
TRBD1	TRBV20-1	TRBJ1-5	SARTGRAGEQPQH
NA	TRBV27	TRBJ1-2	ASSVSGGEVYGYT
TRBD2	TRBV7-2	TRBJ2-5	ASSEGTTQETQY
TRBD2	TRBV7-2	TRBJ2-7	ASSPGLAEAYEQY
NA	TRBV28	TRBJ1-2	ASSFPANNYGYT
NA	TRBV20-1	TRBJ2-3	SSLSRDLRGTDTQY
TRBD1	TRBV6-1	TRBJ2-2	ASSHTGDTGELF
NA	TRBV6-2/TRBV6-3	TRBJ2-1	ASSYSLYFPYNEQF
NA	TRBV18	TRBJ1-1	ASSPGTGDTEAF
NA	TRBV2	TRBJ2-3	ASSELGGGDTQY
NA	TRBV5-1	TRBJ2-3	ASSAQGDTQY
TRBD1	TRBV9	NA	ASSVDRDSYNEQY
TRBD2	TRBV29-1	TRBJ2-1	SVEELAGGPRNEQF
TRBD1	TRBV7-2	TRBJ2-5	ASSSPGQGKETQY
NA	TRBV25-1	TRBJ2-1	ASGGTSYNEQF
NA	TRBV7-2	TRBJ1-6	ASSSSSHNSPLH
NA	TRBV5-1	TRBJ1-2	ASSPSGGREGYGYT
TRBD2	TRBV4-2	TRBJ2-3	ASSQVRRGAPPDTQY
NA	TRBV5-1	TRBJ2-3	ASSSKGGRTDTQY
NA	TRBV7-6	TRBJ2-1	ASSVKAGTSYNEQF
NA	TRBV20-1	NA	SAFSVGGYQETQF
TRBD2	TRBV7-2	TRBJ2-1	ASSSSRLAGYYNEQF
NA	TRBV15	TRBJ2-7	ATSRERGAYEQY
NA	TRBV20-1	TRBJ2-5	SARDPQGVETQY
NA	TRBV5-5	TRBJ2-3	ASSLGGLETDTQY
NA	TRBV20-1	TRBJ1-2	SARPISGGDGYT
NA	TRBV4-2	TRBJ1-1	ASSQERTRTNTEAF
NA	TRBV7-2	TRBJ2-3	ASSPGSREDTQY
TRBD2	TRBV7-2	TRBJ2-1	ASSPLAGGIYEQF
NA	TRBV4-3	TRBJ2-5	ASSQNPQETQY
TRBD2	TRBV5-4	TRBJ2-3	ASSLSGREDTQY
NA	TRBV4-3	TRBJ1-2	AGSQASTGTNNYGYT
NA	TRBV5-1	TRBJ1-2	ASSLTGGGNYGYT
TRBD1	TRBV5-1	TRBJ2-7	ASQTGQSAEQY
NA	TRBV6-5	TRBJ1-5	ASSPTYNQPQH
NA	TRBV12-3/TRBV12-4	TRBJ2-1	ASRPSHTEQF
NA	TRBV7-9	TRBJ2-7	ASSLGRTTYEQY